The T cell receptor beta chain described here comes from a study of T cells in narcolepsy. The data were produced by immunoSEQ multiplex PCR, yet TCRdb's version contains in-frame clones alone and is incomplete. There are about 25,000 clones in the sample; roughly four fifths occur only once, and 0.71% lies in the top ten. Study-wide results and limits: Comparing one patient's CSF and blood CD4+ clonotypes highlighted HCRT- and TRIB2-specific autoreactive clonotypes.

Germline CDR1 and CDR2: MDHEN and SYDVKM. The J segment lost 4 bases and the V segment lost 2 bases, leaving 4 bases of the junction unmatched. This CDR3 has 14 residues. About this clone: Its antigen is still unknown.

The sequenced sample was CD45RA- memory CD4+ T cells from PBMCs. The chain carries TRBV28 and TRBJ1-1; TRBD1 aligns across 7 bases. This clonotype was sampled from a human donor with narcolepsy. The CDR3 spells CASSLTGEGTEAFF. As DNA, the CDR3 is TGTGCCAGCAGTTTAACAGGGGAAGGCACTGAAGCTTTCTTT.